Listed below are T cell receptor beta chains from one sample, sequenced in a study of blood T cells in healthy people across ages. TCRdb fed the 5' RACE reads into MiXCR, producing one record per CDR3 protein. The sample lists over 1,500,000 distinct CDR3 sequences, roughly 50% occurring once. The source material was blood. These receptors all stem from a woman aged 40-49 years in good health. The CDR3 runs from the conserved cysteine through the conserved F or W. Each record gives: V gene, D gene, CDR3 protein. A D gene is named only where the DNA matches it firmly.

V gene: TRBV20-1; D gene: TRBD1; CDR3 protein: CSARLQTGDNSPLHF
V gene: TRBV7-9; D gene: .; CDR3 protein: CASSRTGLEQETQYF
V gene: TRBV28; D gene: TRBD1; CDR3 protein: CASNGQGLETQYF
V gene: TRBV18; D gene: .; CDR3 protein: CASSPTDPGYEQYF
V gene: TRBV9; D gene: .; CDR3 protein: CASSYITEAFF
V gene: TRBV7-3; D gene: .; CDR3 protein: CASSPYSSRHNKQFF
V gene: TRBV20-1; D gene: .; CDR3 protein: CSDSNRNTEAFF
V gene: TRBV6-6; D gene: .; CDR3 protein: CASSYCMGSDEQFF
V gene: TRBV20-1; D gene: TRBD2; CDR3 protein: CSARETRGYEQYF
V gene: TRBV25-1; D gene: TRBD2; CDR3 protein: CASSERLAGGETQYF
V gene: TRBV4-2; D gene: .; CDR3 protein: CASSPTQDVEDTQYF
V gene: TRBV4-3; D gene: .; CDR3 protein: CASSQIWMGGHGYTF
V gene: TRBV20-1; D gene: .; CDR3 protein: CSASWTYGYTF
V gene: TRBV5-1; D gene: .; CDR3 protein: CASSSDSNYGYTF
V gene: TRBV9; D gene: .; CDR3 protein: CASSASGPVGGDFYGYTF
V gene: TRBV7-9; D gene: .; CDR3 protein: CASSFVASVEQYF
V gene: TRBV4-1; D gene: .; CDR3 protein: CASSQVIRGGDTQYF
V gene: TRBV7-2; D gene: TRBD2; CDR3 protein: CASSLSLDFLAVHDQYF
V gene: TRBV20-1; D gene: .; CDR3 protein: CSARDSPGTAYNEQFF
V gene: TRBV6-5; D gene: TRBD2; CDR3 protein: CASSYAGGGDLETQYF
V gene: TRBV28; D gene: .; CDR3 protein: CASSDQTSNKQYF
V gene: TRBV2; D gene: TRBD2; CDR3 protein: CASSDSAGIYNEQFF
V gene: TRBV6-6; D gene: .; CDR3 protein: CASSQEDSTYNGQFF
V gene: TRBV29-1; D gene: .; CDR3 protein: CSVGRGTHSYNEQFF
V gene: TRBV29-1; D gene: .; CDR3 protein: CSVDQLLFGSNEQFF
V gene: TRBV27; D gene: .; CDR3 protein: CASSLYSFPGSTYEQYF
V gene: TRBV10-3; D gene: .; CDR3 protein: CAIKAGNTETQYF
V gene: TRBV28; D gene: .; CDR3 protein: CASSIPLQLSNTGELFF
V gene: TRBV6-6; D gene: .; CDR3 protein: CASSYSGEAVSCEQYF
V gene: TRBV7-8; D gene: .; CDR3 protein: CASTPAFGGSPTGELFF
V gene: TRBV13; D gene: .; CDR3 protein: CASSLLTLQGGRAEAFF
V gene: TRBV5-1; D gene: TRBD1; CDR3 protein: CASSSGQEYDYTF
V gene: TRBV7-9; D gene: .; CDR3 protein: CASSSQAYQETQYF
V gene: TRBV15; D gene: TRBD1; CDR3 protein: CATSRTGTGEWETQYF
V gene: TRBV20-1; D gene: .; CDR3 protein: CSASQDSYEQYF
V gene: TRBV12-3/TRBV12-4; D gene: .; CDR3 protein: CASSFATSNQPQHF
V gene: TRBV29-1; D gene: .; CDR3 protein: CSVLIFSRLQETQYF
V gene: TRBV4-1; D gene: TRBD1; CDR3 protein: CASSQEGIGTGIYEQYF
V gene: TRBV28; D gene: .; CDR3 protein: CASSTNRVPETQYF
V gene: TRBV11-2; D gene: .; CDR3 protein: CASTHGDEQFF
V gene: TRBV5-6; D gene: .; CDR3 protein: CASSLEVARYQETQYF
V gene: TRBV6-5; D gene: .; CDR3 protein: CASIGRSSETQYF
V gene: TRBV20-1; D gene: .; CDR3 protein: CSALKGTHNEQFF
V gene: TRBV12-3/TRBV12-4; D gene: TRBD1; CDR3 protein: CASSPSRTGGQETQYF
V gene: TRBV5-1; D gene: .; CDR3 protein: CASSLHPQGVEQFF
V gene: TRBV20-1; D gene: .; CDR3 protein: CSAREAEKYGYTF
V gene: TRBV28; D gene: TRBD2; CDR3 protein: CASSSRTSGVPRVAQYF
V gene: TRBV9; D gene: TRBD2; CDR3 protein: CASSVDSSGLGNEQFF
V gene: TRBV6-6; D gene: TRBD1; CDR3 protein: CASSPGQGIQETQYF
V gene: TRBV12-3/TRBV12-4; D gene: TRBD1; CDR3 protein: CASRQTDRVDEQFF
V gene: TRBV20-1; D gene: TRBD2; CDR3 protein: CSARPSPGLVRQFF
V gene: TRBV15; D gene: TRBD1; CDR3 protein: CATSRGGQGNVKNIQYF
V gene: TRBV12-3/TRBV12-4; D gene: .; CDR3 protein: CASSFVSGNTEAFF
V gene: TRBV25-1; D gene: .; CDR3 protein: CASSESKTQYF